This T cell receptor beta chain was profiled in a study of blood T cells in healthy people across ages. Primed by a sample-barcoded 5' primer and a J-beta primer mix, a second PCR proceeded for roughly 7 to 11 cycles. TCRdb re-called the 5' RACE reads with MiXCR, one entry per CDR3 protein. Of about 380,000 distinct CDR3 sequences in the sample, approximately 52% were seen once. This clonotype was counted at least ten times. Germline trimming cut 7 bases from V and 0 bases from J; bases unmatched to any gene: 11. This CDR3 contains 16 residues. The germline gives CDR1 MNHEY, CDR2 SVGEGT. The sequencing sample was made of blood. The TCR originated in a man aged 55 to 70 in good health. The chain employs TRBV6-2 or TRBV6-3 and TRBJ2-7; 8 nucleotides align to TRBD2. The CDR3 DNA sequence: TGTGCCAGCAACGACCCCGGGACTAGTAGCTCCTACGAGCAGTACTTC. It specifies CASNDPGTSSSYEQYF.